This TCR beta chain is drawn from a study of regulatory T cells in long-lasting Graves disease (dated by TCRdb to the early 2020s). In terms of the full investigation: Patients with newly diagnosed Graves' disease had been on antithyroid drugs for under 3 months. Persistent Graves' disease patients were compared with newly diagnosed Graves' disease patients by peripheral blood TCR sequencing and RNA sequencing. The study took place in China and was registered as a clinical trial. TCR sequencing covered some 13 persistent and roughly 20 newly diagnosed Graves' disease patients, some 35 samples in total. The investigation overall reported the following: Only the TCR beta chain was sequenced and analyzed. TRBV28, TRBJ1-2 and TRBJ2-5 were preferentially used in persistent disease, while TRBV20-1 and TRBJ2-1 were favored in newly diagnosed disease. Persistent patients shared more public clonotypes among themselves (2,741) than newly diagnosed patients did (more than 950). Lower TCR Shannon entropy and fewer highly expanded clones were observed in persistent Graves' disease patients than in newly diagnosed patients, which suggested clonal expansion. The study examined only peripheral blood because the primary lesion, thyroid tissue, could not be accessed. The small sample size was acknowledged by the authors as a limitation that may reduce accuracy.

Receptor libraries were prepared by multiplex PCR. The sequencing machine was an Illumina HiSeq 4000. To build TCR beta libraries, CDR3 regions were amplified by Arm-PCR using iRepertoire HTBI primers. PCR products were gel purified before sequencing. From the authors' description of their analysis: A total of fewer than 70 TRBV and more than twelve TRBJ segments were identified across samples and were used for gene usage analysis of CDR3 amino acid clonotypes. COPE and FqMerger were used to merge the filtered high-quality paired reads into contigs. BLAST was used to align contigs to the IMGT TRBV, TRBD and TRBJ reference genes, and CDR3 was defined following IMGT. Highly expanded clones were defined as clonotypes with a frequency above 0.1%. Shannon entropy was used to measure repertoire diversity, and the Gini coefficient was used to measure V-J evenness. Public clonotypes were defined as clonotypes shared by more than one individual. TCRdb's own reprocessing of the public reads used fastp at Q25 and MiXCR and kept productive beta chains. A single entry per CDR3 protein holds the most common genes and DNA from its merged rows. TCRdb's processing, not the authors' own work, is the source of the V and J calls. Within this sample are 400,000 to 550,000 distinct CDR3 sequences, with roughly 17% of them counted one time only. The top ten clonotypes cover 23% of the sample.

The CDR3 contains 15 residues, cysteine and phenylalanine counted. Just the 45-base CDR3 DNA is kept, in frame starting at base 1. The germline V gene yields SGHTA for CDR1 and FQGNSA for CDR2. Trimmed from V: 5 bases; trimmed from J: 5 bases; junction bases lacking a gene match: 8. This clonotype has ten or more counts. Its antigen is still unknown. Qualities for individual bases were not recorded, and no much larger clone is one base off. In the paper's terms, the time point label means: newly diagnosed GD, antithyroid drugs for less than 3 months. RNA was extracted from PBMCs in TRIzol for both TCR sequencing and RNA sequencing. Graves' disease was diagnosed according to American Thyroid Association guidelines. Patients for the study were recruited at an endocrinology department in Xi'an, China. From each patient, about 8.9 milliliters of peripheral blood was collected into an EDTA anticoagulant tube. Ficoll Paque Plus density gradient separation was used to isolate PBMCs, and no additional T cell sorting was done. An Agilent 2100 Bioanalyzer and agarose gel were used to assess RNA quality, and a NanoDrop 2000 was used to measure RNA concentration.

These data are also associated with another study on T cells in Graves' hyperthyroidism and ophthalmopathy. According to the second study: A patient counted as having stable Graves' hyperthyroidism if no progression to ophthalmopathy occurred over 18 months of follow-up. Hyperthyroidism patients were newly diagnosed, with disease duration under 2 months, and aged 18 to 65 years. Any patient with an uncontrolled infection, another autoimmune disease, pregnancy or lactation was excluded. Diagnoses were based on clinical symptoms, serum thyroxine and TRAb, thyroid ultrasound and orbital computed tomography. A first-round RT-PCR of the TCR CDR3 used the HTBI primer set with the Qiagen OneStep RT-PCR kit. Most expanded thyroid clonotypes (frequency above 0.001) were also found in blood, which suggests that blood repertoires may mirror thyroid immune responses. A 13 V-J signature model separated ophthalmopathy from stable hyperthyroidism, with 87.88% sensitivity and about 81% specificity in cross-validation and 80%/75% in testing. In validation, progression to ophthalmopathy was predicted by the model with 55% to 71% sensitivity and around 76% specificity, a median of approximately 6.5 months before onset. To identify TCR V-J signatures that set the groups apart, the researchers used a discovery cohort of more than 95 patients, made up of around 42 with Graves' ophthalmopathy and 57 with stable Graves' hyperthyroidism. Whether ophthalmopathy could be predicted prospectively was tested in an independent validation cohort made up of fewer than 20 hyperthyroidism patients plus 17 patients who later progressed to ophthalmopathy. The roughly 90 discovery patients were divided at random into training and test sets in a 7:3 ratio. Thyroid tissue and blood T-cell repertoires from about six Graves' hyperthyroidism patients were also compared in the study. After blood sampling, hyperthyroidism patients were treated with methimazole at a starting dose of 30 mg daily, and ophthalmopathy patients were treated with high-dose intravenous methylprednisolone. Libraries were constructed in a second round of multiplex PCR, after which size selection and purification were carried out. Libraries were sequenced paired-end with 100 bp reads on an Illumina HiSeq2000. Raw data were processed with SOAPnuke, discarding reads with adapters, uncalled bases, mean Phred below 15, or no exact constant-primer or identifier match. COPE v1.2.5 was used to merge high-quality paired reads, and clonotypes were defined as unique nucleotide sequences. MiTCR v1.1 was used to align clonotypes to the IMGT TRBV, TRBD and TRBJ reference segments. Only V-J combinations with frequency above 0.0001, covering about 99% of repertoires, were analysed. A TCS score was defined as the ratio between F50 (clonal expansion) and ExV (chaos), using BLOSUM62-based TCRdist between CDR3 peptides within each V-J. Welch's t-statistics and random forest reduced fewer than 550 V-J features to roughly 13, which were used in a naive Bayes classifier (R e1071). Sample size was not statistically predetermined, and blinding of investigators to group allocation was not performed. The paper describes TCR Vbeta CDR3 sequencing of 130 to 150 peripheral blood samples, made up of under 50 ophthalmopathy patients, roughly 72 hyperthyroidism patients and some 17 progressor patients.

This receptor chain uses TRBV7-2 and TRBJ1-4, with 7 junctional bases fitting TRBD1. Sample: peripheral blood mononuclear cells (PBMCs), taken at new diagnosis, from a patient treated with antithyroid drugs. This receptor was identified in a woman aged 18-29 years with Graves disease. Donor details come from another sample of the same person, matched by shared clones. In nucleotide form, the sequence is TGTGCCAGCAGCCACTCCGGGACAGCCAATGAAAAACTGTTTTTT. It codes for CASSHSGTANEKLFF.